These T cell receptor beta chains were read from a single sample in a study of blood T cell repertoires in COVID-19. Some clones are missing from TCRdb's copy, which holds only in-frame ones; the method was immunoSEQ multiplex PCR. The table lists some 300,000 clones, roughly 90% of them singletons. What was sequenced was peripheral blood. These receptors came from a woman aged 25 to 39 with COVID-19, enrolled during active disease. Both conserved end residues are part of each CDR3. D genes are given only for firm matches. Clone size, where shown, is once, few, many, or a class for clones that have expanded.

v_gene: TRBV12-3/TRBV12-4
abundance: NA
d_gene: TRBD1
j_gene: TRBJ1-2
CDR3nt: TGTGCCAGCAGTCCTCAGGGGGCTTGGGGCTACACCTTC
CDR3aa: CASSPQGAWGYTF

v_gene: TRBV6-2/TRBV6-3
abundance: NA
d_gene: NA
j_gene: TRBJ1-6
CDR3nt: TGTGCCAGCAGTTACTTCGGTGGTAATTCACCCCTCCACTTT
CDR3aa: CASSYFGGNSPLHF

v_gene: TRBV14
abundance: NA
d_gene: NA
j_gene: TRBJ1-2
CDR3nt: TGTGCCAGCAGCCGAAGTGGGCAGCTCTATGGCTACACCTTC
CDR3aa: CASSRSGQLYGYTF

v_gene: TRBV6-5
abundance: once
d_gene: NA
j_gene: TRBJ2-1
CDR3nt: TGTGCCAGCACAAGGGACTTAACGAATGATGAGCAGTTCTTC
CDR3aa: CASTRDLTNDEQFF

v_gene: TRBV4-2
abundance: many
d_gene: TRBD2
j_gene: TRBJ2-3
CDR3nt: TGTGCCAGCAGCCAAGATCGAAGCGGGGGGACAGATACGCAGTATTTT
CDR3aa: CASSQDRSGGTDTQYF

v_gene: TRBV7-9
abundance: NA
d_gene: TRBD1
j_gene: TRBJ1-4
CDR3nt: TGTGCCAGCAGGAGAACAGGGGACAGTAATGAAAAACTGTTTTTT
CDR3aa: CASRRTGDSNEKLFF

v_gene: TRBV7-8
abundance: NA
d_gene: TRBD1
j_gene: TRBJ2-1
CDR3nt: TGTGCCAGCAGCTTAGCGGGACAGGGTTATGAGCAGTTCTTC
CDR3aa: CASSLAGQGYEQFF

v_gene: TRBV2
abundance: once
d_gene: NA
j_gene: TRBJ1-2
CDR3nt: TGTGCCAGCAGTTGGTCAGGGACGGGAGCTAACTATGGCTACACCTTC
CDR3aa: CASSWSGTGANYGYTF

v_gene: TRBV5-5
abundance: NA
d_gene: NA
j_gene: TRBJ1-4
CDR3nt: TGTGCCAGCAGCTTGTCCGGGGGGCTTGAAAAACTGTTTTTT
CDR3aa: CASSLSGGLEKLFF

v_gene: TRBV11-2
abundance: NA
d_gene: NA
j_gene: TRBJ1-1
CDR3nt: TGTGCCAGCAGCTTAAGAGCAGGAGGACACACTGAAGCTTTCTTT
CDR3aa: CASSLRAGGHTEAFF

v_gene: TRBV7-2
abundance: NA
d_gene: TRBD1
j_gene: TRBJ2-3
CDR3nt: TGTGCCAGCAGCCGGGACAGGTACACAGATACGCAGTATTTT
CDR3aa: CASSRDRYTDTQYF

v_gene: TRBV11-2
abundance: NA
d_gene: NA
j_gene: TRBJ1-5
CDR3nt: TGTGCCAGCAGCTTAGCGGCAGGGGCGAACAATCAGCCCCAGCATTTT
CDR3aa: CASSLAAGANNQPQHF

v_gene: TRBV7-2
abundance: NA
d_gene: TRBD2
j_gene: TRBJ2-3
CDR3nt: TGTGCCAGCAGCTTCTTCTCTAGCGGGGGGACTCCTAGCACAGATACGCAGTATTTT
CDR3aa: CASSFFSSGGTPSTDTQYF